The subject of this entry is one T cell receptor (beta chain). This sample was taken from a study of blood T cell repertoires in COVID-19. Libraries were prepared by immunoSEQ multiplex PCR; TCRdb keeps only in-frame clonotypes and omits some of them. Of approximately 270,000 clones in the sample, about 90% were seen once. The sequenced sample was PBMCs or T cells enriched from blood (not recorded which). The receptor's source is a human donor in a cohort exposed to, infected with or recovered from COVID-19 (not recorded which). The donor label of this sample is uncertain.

This CDR3 reads CASSLDRGGSPLHF. The CDR3 DNA reads TGTGCCAGCAGCCTGGACAGGGGGGGATCACCCCTCCACTTT. The chain couples TRBV7-2 to TRBJ1-6, with 10 bases aligning to TRBD1. Losses at the gene ends were 5 bases for V and 10 bases for J; bases not matched to a gene: 5. Germline V gene lookup returns CDR1 SGHTA and CDR2 FQGNSA. This CDR3 is built from 14 residues.